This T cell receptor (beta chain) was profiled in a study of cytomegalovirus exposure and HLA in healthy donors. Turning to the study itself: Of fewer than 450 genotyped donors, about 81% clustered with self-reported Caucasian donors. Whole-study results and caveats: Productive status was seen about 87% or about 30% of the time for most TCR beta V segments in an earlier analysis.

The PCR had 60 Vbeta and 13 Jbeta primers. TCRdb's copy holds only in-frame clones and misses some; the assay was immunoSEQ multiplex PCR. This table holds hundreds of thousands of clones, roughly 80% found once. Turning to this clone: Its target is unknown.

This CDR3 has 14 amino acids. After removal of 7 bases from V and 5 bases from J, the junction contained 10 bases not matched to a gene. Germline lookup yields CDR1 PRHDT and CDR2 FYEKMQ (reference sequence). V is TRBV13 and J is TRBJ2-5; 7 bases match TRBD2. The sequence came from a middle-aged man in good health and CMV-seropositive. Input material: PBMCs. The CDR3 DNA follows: TGTGCCAGCACCGATCGGGCGGGAGAGGAGACCCAGTACTTC. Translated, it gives CASTDRAGEETQYF. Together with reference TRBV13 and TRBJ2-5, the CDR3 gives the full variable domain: AAGVIQSPRHLIKEKRETATLKCYPIPRHDTVYWYQQGPGQDPQFLISFYEKMQSDKGSIPDRFSAQQFSDYHSELNMSSLELGDSALYFCASTDRAGEETQYFGPGTRLLVL.